These 11 T cell receptor beta chains were sequenced from one sample in a study of radiotherapy plus CTLA-4 blockade in lung cancer. Using immunoSEQ multiplex PCR, the repertoire was profiled, and TCRdb retains in-frame clones only, with some absent. Of about 120,000 clones in the sample, 70% to 85% were seen once. Sample: peripheral blood, taken from a patient treated with radiotherapy plus ipilimumab. Source of these receptors: a human donor with non-small cell lung cancer that progressed on radiotherapy plus ipilimumab. Some clones in this sample may be carry-over from other donors' samples.

V gene TRBV15 combines with J gene TRBJ2-1; D unclear. The V gene's germline CDR1 is LNHNV and CDR2 YYDKDF (reference sequence). The V and J ends lost 1 base and 10 bases respectively, with 17 bases between them. The CDR3 totals 15 residues. The CDR3 DNA reads TGTGCCACCAGCAGAGCCTACAGTACCCGAATGGAGCAGTTCTTC. Protein: CATSRAYSTRMEQFF.

CDR3 protein: CASRWTGTNEKLFF. The CDR3 coding sequence is TGTGCCAGCAGGTGGACAGGGACTAATGAAAAACTGTTTTTT. The chain uses TRBV6-1 and TRBJ1-4, with 8 positions matching TRBD1. Germline values: CDR1 MNHNS, CDR2 SASEGT. V shed 6 bases, J shed 2 bases, and the junction held 2 bases outside the gene matches. The CDR3 covers 14 residues.

V is TRBV19 and J is TRBJ2-6; perhaps TRBD1 as D (7 bases). The CDR3 totals 19 residues. V dropped 2 bases and J dropped 0 bases, with 17 bases sitting between them. CDR1 is LNHDA and CDR2 is SQIVND in the germline V gene (reference sequence). The CDR3 bases are TGTGCCAGTAGTATACTACGCGGGGACAGCCGCTCTGGGGCCAACGTCCTGACTTTC. It translates to CASSILRGDSRSGANVLTF.

This clone turned up a few times. The identical CDR3 is also encoded by other nucleotide sequences in the sample. The J gene is TRBJ2-7, the V gene TRBV10-3, with TRBD1 matching 11 bases. The CDR3 sequence is 17 residues long. Germline V gene sequence: CDR1 ENHRY, CDR2 SYGVKD. The V gene end was trimmed by 6 bases and the J gene end by 4 bases; junction bases not matched to a gene: 14. In nucleotides, the CDR3 is TGTGCCATCAGCGACCCGTCGGGGACAGGGGGTAATTACGAGCAGTACTTC. Its translation: CAISDPSGTGGNYEQYF.

This chain joins TRBV7-2 and TRBJ1-6; TRBD1 agrees at 10 bases. The germline V gene encodes CDR1 SGHTA and CDR2 FQGNSA. The CDR3 runs 16 residues. V shed 1 base, J shed 9 bases, and the junction held 6 bases outside the gene matches. The CDR3 coding sequence is TGTGCCAGCAGCTTAGTGGGCGGGACAGGGGCTTCACCCCTCCACTTT. Encoded protein: CASSLVGGTGASPLHF.

CDR3 loop: CASTGTSGGASYEQYF. For the CDR3, the DNA is TGTGCCAGCACCGGGACTAGCGGGGGGGCCTCGTACGAGCAGTACTTC. The V and J genes are TRBV6-6 and TRBJ2-7; 16 nucleotides line up with TRBD2. CDR1 MNHNY and CDR2 SVGAGI come from the germline V gene (reference sequence). There are 16 residues in the CDR3. J was trimmed by 4 bases and V by 7 bases; bases with no gene match: 7.

The CDR3, as DNA: TGTGCCAGCAGCTTTGGTGGCGGGGGGAACCAAGAGACCCAGTACTTC. Translated, it gives CASSFGGGGNQETQYF. The V gene is TRBV5-4, the J gene TRBJ2-5; 8 nucleotides align to TRBD2. This CDR3 region has 16 residues. V lost 2 bases to trimming and J lost 0 bases; unmatched junction nucleotides: 6. CDR1 is SGHNT, CDR2 YYREEE, per germline (reference sequence).

V and J are TRBV7-3 and TRBJ2-3; the D call may be TRBD1 or TRBD2 (5 bases each). The V gene's germline CDR1 is SGHTA and CDR2 FQGTGA. The CDR3 length is 15 residues. V was clipped by 2 bases and J by 1 base, with 10 bases between them. Here the CDR3 reads CASSLVGDRTDTQYF. The CDR3 nucleotides are TGTGCCAGCAGCTTAGTGGGGGACCGCACAGATACGCAGTATTTT. Using reference TRBV7-3 and TRBJ2-3 for the parts outside the CDR3, the full variable domain is GAGVSQTPSNKVTEKGKYVELRCDPISGHTALYWYRQSLGQGPEFLIYFQGTGAADDSGLPNDRFFAVRPEGSVSTLKIQRTERGDSAVYLCASSLVGDRTDTQYFGPGTRLTVL.

This chain links TRBV5-6 with TRBJ1-2; 7 bases are a match to TRBD1. With 3 bases clipped from V and 3 bases from J, the junction kept 5 bases outside the gene matches. The CDR3 is made up of 14 amino acids. The germline V gene has CDR1 SGHDT and CDR2 YYEEEE. The DNA for the CDR3 is TGTGCCAGCAGCTCGAAGGGGGCAGACTATGGCTACACCTTC. Translation gives CASSSKGADYGYTF.

The CDR3 spells CASRWGQPLVLGETQYF. The DNA for the CDR3 is TGCGCCAGCAGATGGGGACAGCCCCTCGTTTTGGGAGAGACCCAGTACTTC. This chain links TRBV5-1 with TRBJ2-5; 7 bases fit TRBD1. Germline CDR1 is SGHRS and CDR2 is YFSETQ. The ends lost 5 bases at V and 4 bases at J; junction bases unmatched: 17. The CDR3 runs 17 residues.

The count of this clone is one. The rearrangement uses TRBV7-9 and TRBJ2-1; D possibly corresponds to TRBD2 (6 bases). Trimming took off 5 bases at V and 3 bases at J, with 17 bases between the two ends. This CDR3 has 16 amino acids. Per the germline V gene, CDR1 is SEHNR and CDR2 is FQNEAQ (reference sequence). CDR3 bases: TGTGCCAGCAGCGGAGCGGCGCGGGGAAACTACAATGAGCAGTTCTTC. Translating it yields CASSGAARGNYNEQFF.